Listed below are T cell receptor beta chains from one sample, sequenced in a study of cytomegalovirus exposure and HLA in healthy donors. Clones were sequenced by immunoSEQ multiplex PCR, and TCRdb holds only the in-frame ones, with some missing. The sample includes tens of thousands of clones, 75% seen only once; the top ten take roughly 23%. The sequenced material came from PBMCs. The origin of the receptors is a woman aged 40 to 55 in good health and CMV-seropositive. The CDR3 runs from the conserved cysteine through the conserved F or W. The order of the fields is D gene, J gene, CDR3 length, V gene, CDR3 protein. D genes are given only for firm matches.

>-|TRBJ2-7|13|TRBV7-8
CASRMDSDYEQYF
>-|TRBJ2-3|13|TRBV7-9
CASMGGYTDTQYF
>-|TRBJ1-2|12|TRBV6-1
CASNPGEIGYTF
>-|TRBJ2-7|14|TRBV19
CASRRGEGSYEQYF
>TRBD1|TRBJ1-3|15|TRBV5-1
CASKPTGESGNTIYF
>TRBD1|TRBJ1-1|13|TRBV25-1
CASSVPGQAEAFF
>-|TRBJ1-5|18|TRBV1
CTSSQGPRDRASGQPQHF
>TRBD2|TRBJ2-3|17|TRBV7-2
CASSLARGGRRTDTQYF
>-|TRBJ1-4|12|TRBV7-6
CASLGGNEKLFF
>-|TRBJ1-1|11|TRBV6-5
CASSSGFEAFF
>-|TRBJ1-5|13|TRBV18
CASSPPGGQPQHF
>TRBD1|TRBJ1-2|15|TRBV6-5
CASSTGGQGAYGYTF
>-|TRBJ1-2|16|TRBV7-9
CASSLGMGAANYGYTF
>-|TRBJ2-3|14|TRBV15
CATSRDQQTDTQYF
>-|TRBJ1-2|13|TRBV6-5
CASSPEAGRGYTF
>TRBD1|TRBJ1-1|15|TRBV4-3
CASSQGQGSTGEAFF
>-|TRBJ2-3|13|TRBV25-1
CASSRQVKDTQYF
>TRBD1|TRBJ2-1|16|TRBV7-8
CASSLKGGQGYNEQFF
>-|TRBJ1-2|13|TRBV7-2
CASSQDLGHGYTF
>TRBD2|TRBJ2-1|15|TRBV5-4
CASSSAGGGYNEQFF
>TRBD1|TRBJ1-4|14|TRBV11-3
CASSSGQGSEKLFF
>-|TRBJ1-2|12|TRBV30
CACKVAGYGYTF
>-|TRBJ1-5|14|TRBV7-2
CASSFDRLRQPQHF
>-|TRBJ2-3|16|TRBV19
CASSSPAGASTDTQYF
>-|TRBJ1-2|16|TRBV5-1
CASSLSLGQGDYGYTF
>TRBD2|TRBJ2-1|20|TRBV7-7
CASSKLPGTSGGNPYNEQFF
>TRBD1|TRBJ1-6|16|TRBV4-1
CASSQGGTAYNSPLHF
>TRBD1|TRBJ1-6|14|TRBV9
CASSVGTGDKPLHF
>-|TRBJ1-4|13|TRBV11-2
CASSLEGHKELFF
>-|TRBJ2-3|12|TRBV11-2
CASSFRQSTQYF
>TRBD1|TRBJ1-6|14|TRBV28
CASTRDRGNSPLHF
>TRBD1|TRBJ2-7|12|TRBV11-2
CASSLDRGEQYF
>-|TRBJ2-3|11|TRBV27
CASSLAGTQYF
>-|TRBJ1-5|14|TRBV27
CASSLEGFNQPQHF
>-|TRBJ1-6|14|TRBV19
CASRNTGPASPLHF
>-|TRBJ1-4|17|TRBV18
CASSPRAGGATNEKLFF
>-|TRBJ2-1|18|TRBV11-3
CASSSAGTDLSSYNEQFF
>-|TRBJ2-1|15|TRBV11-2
CASSHRTPTYNEQFF
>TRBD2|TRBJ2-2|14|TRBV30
CAWDGTRDTGELFF
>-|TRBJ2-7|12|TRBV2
CASSPGTYEQYF
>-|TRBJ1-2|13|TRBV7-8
CASSPDSSYGYTF
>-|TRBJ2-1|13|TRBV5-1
CASALLENNEQFF
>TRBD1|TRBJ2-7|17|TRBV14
CASSLYSRQGEIGEQYF
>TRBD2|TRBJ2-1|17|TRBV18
CASSPPTAGGFYNEQFF
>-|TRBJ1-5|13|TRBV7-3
CASSSGQNQPQHF
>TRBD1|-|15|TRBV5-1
CASSSLSGTGVEQYF
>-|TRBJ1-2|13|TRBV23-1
CASSQDLGHGYTF
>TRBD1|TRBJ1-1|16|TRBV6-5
CASSYLRAGGNTEAFF
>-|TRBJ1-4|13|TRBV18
CASSPQGGEKLFF